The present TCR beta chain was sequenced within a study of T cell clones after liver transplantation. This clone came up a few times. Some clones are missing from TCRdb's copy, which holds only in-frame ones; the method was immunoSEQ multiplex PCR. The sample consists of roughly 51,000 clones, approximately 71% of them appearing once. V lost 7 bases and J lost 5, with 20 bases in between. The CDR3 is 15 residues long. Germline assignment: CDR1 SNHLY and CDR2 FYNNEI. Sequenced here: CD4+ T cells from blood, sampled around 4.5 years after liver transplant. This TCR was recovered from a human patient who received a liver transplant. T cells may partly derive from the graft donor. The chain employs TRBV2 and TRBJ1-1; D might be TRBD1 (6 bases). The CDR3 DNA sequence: TGTGCCAGCAACCCATTGGGGACAACCGGGACTGAAGCTTTCTTT. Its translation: CASNPLGTTGTEAFF.